This TCR beta chain derives from a study of OX40 agonist ivuxolimab in advanced cancers. Assay: immunoSEQ multiplex PCR; the TCRdb copy retains only in-frame clones and omits some. The sample includes some 74,000 clones, around 93% seen only once; the top ten take 0.8% to 1.2%. Germline V gives CDR1 LNHDA, CDR2 SQIVND (reference sequence). The CDR3 has 14 amino acids. V was pared by 6 bases and J by 6 bases, with 4 bases of the junction left unmatched. The sample holds a few counts of this clone. This chain links TRBV19 with TRBJ1-5, with 11 positions matching TRBD1. The material was CD4+ or CD8+ T cells sorted from blood, obtained in a trial of the OX40 agonist ivuxolimab. The receptor was isolated from an adult with an advanced solid tumor such as melanoma, head and neck, liver or kidney cancer. Here the CDR3 reads CASSGTGGGQPQHF. The CDR3 bases are TGTGCCAGTAGCGGGACAGGGGGAGGTCAGCCCCAGCATTTT.